Shown below are 11 T cell receptor beta chains from a single sample sequenced in a study of PD-L1 blockade in urothelial cancer. The time point was: peripheral blood 6 weeks after treatment start. The assay was immunoSEQ multiplex PCR, and TCRdb's table has in-frame clones only and misses some. Among roughly 100,000 clones listed, less than 90% were seen once. Sequenced material: PBMCs, taken around atezolizumab (anti-PD-L1) treatment. The receptors shown here come from a man aged 65-85 years with urothelial cancer.

This chain joins TRBV19 and TRBJ1-4; 9 positions match TRBD1. Per the germline V gene, CDR1 is LNHDA and CDR2 is SQIVND (reference sequence). The CDR3 spans 15 residues. The V segment lost 5 bases and the J segment 6 bases; nucleotides outside the gene matches: 7. The DNA for the CDR3 is TGTGCCAGTAGTCCGGCCCGGACAGGGGATGAAAAACTGTTTTTT. Its protein product is CASSPARTGDEKLFF.

This chain uses TRBV28 with TRBJ2-6, with D unresolved. This CDR3 has 14 amino acids. Germline loops: CDR1 MDHEN, CDR2 SYDVKM. V was trimmed by 4 bases and J by 0 bases, leaving 4 bases between them. The CDR3 DNA follows: TGTGCCAGCAGTTCGTCCTCTGGGGCCAACGTCCTGACTTTC. Translated, it gives CASSSSSGANVLTF.

The CDR3: CATSEYNLGGGFFEQYF. The CDR3 nucleotides read TGTGCCACCTCCGAATACAACCTCGGGGGGGGCTTCTTCGAGCAGTACTTC. This rearrangement joins TRBV28 to TRBJ2-7, with 8 bases matching TRBD2. The germline CDR1 and CDR2 sequences are MDHEN and SYDVKM. The CDR3 totals 17 residues. The V and J ends lost 10 bases and 6 bases, in that order; junction bases with no gene match: 23.

V gene TRBV11-2 combines with J gene TRBJ2-7; the D gene is possibly TRBD2 (5 bases). The CDR3 consists of 14 residues. Germline V gives CDR1 SGHAT, CDR2 FQNNGV. Between the trimmed V and J ends, which lost 3 bases and 3 bases, there was a span of 12 bases. CDR3 amino acids: CASSFGTSSYEQYF. The CDR3 DNA is TGTGCCAGCAGCTTTGGAACTAGTAGCTACGAGCAGTACTTC.

The genes are TRBV19 and TRBJ2-6, with 9 positions matching TRBD1. The CDR3 is made up of 17 amino acids. The V gene end was trimmed by 3 bases and the J gene end by 4 bases; junction bases not matched to a gene: 7. Germline V gene data show CDR1 as LNHDA and CDR2 as SQIVND (reference sequence). CDR3 region: CASSIEQGAEGANVLTF. The CDR3 coding sequence is TGTGCCAGTAGTATCGAACAGGGGGCGGAAGGGGCCAACGTCCTGACTTTC.

This clone was observed a single time. CDR3: CASSLEPSPDTQYF. As DNA, the CDR3 is TGTGCCAGCAGCTTAGAGCCAAGCCCAGATACGCAGTATTTT. The chain is built from TRBV11-1 and TRBJ2-3; D is unclear. The CDR3 contains 14 residues. Deletions cut 1 base from V and 4 bases from J, with 9 bases between. Germline loops: CDR1 SGHAT, CDR2 FQDESV (reference sequence). Full variable domain (missing parts from reference TRBV11-1 and TRBJ2-3): EAEVAQSPRYKITEKSQAVAFWCDPISGHATLYWYRQILGQGPELLVQFQDESVVDDSQLPKDRFSAERLKGVDSTLKIQPAELGDSAMYLCASSLEPSPDTQYFGPGTRLTVL.

The rearrangement joins TRBV11-2 to TRBJ2-7, with no clear D. The length of the CDR3 is 15 residues. Trimming took 0 bases from V and 0 from J, leaving 9 bases between them. CDR1 and CDR2 (germline): SGHAT, FQNNGV. CDR3 bases: TGTGCCAGCAGCTTAGACTCCAGTAACTCCTACGAGCAGTACTTC. It encodes CASSLDSSNSYEQYF.

V usage is TRBV5-1 and J usage is TRBJ2-5; TRBD1 aligns across 7 bases. Germline V gene lookup returns CDR1 SGHRS and CDR2 YFSETQ. The CDR3 length is 13 residues. The V and J ends lost 4 bases and 2 bases, in that order; junction bases with no gene match: 2. In DNA, the CDR3 is TGCGCCAGCAGCCCGGACAGGCAAGAGACCCAGTACTTC. Protein product: CASSPDRQETQYF.

The genes are TRBV6-6 and TRBJ2-7; the D gene is possibly TRBD1 (5 bases). CDR3 length equals 15 residues. Trimming pared 4 bases from V and 3 bases from J, leaving 16 bases between. Germline assignment: CDR1 MNHNY and CDR2 SVGAGI (reference sequence). The CDR3 DNA is TGTGCCAGCAGTTGGTCCCAGGGATACGGCTACGAGCAGTACTTC. Protein sequence: CASSWSQGYGYEQYF.

The chain employs TRBV30 and TRBJ1-1; D is ambiguous. Looked up from germline, CDR1 is GTSNPN and CDR2 is SVGIG (reference sequence). The V and J ends lost 7 bases and 1 base respectively, with 16 bases between them. CDR3 size: 14 residues. CDR3 region: CAFLREETNTEAFF. In nucleotides, the CDR3 is TGTGCCTTCCTACGGGAGGAGACGAACACTGAAGCTTTCTTT.

V gene TRBV2 combines with J gene TRBJ1-3; the D gene is possibly TRBD1 (5 bases). Germline CDR1 is SNHLY and CDR2 is FYNNEI. V shed 2 bases and J shed 3 bases, with 14 bases lying between them. This CDR3 contains 16 residues. The CDR3 loop is CASSEWASRGGNTIYF. The CDR3 DNA reads TGTGCCAGCAGTGAATGGGCATCTAGGGGTGGAAACACCATATATTTT.